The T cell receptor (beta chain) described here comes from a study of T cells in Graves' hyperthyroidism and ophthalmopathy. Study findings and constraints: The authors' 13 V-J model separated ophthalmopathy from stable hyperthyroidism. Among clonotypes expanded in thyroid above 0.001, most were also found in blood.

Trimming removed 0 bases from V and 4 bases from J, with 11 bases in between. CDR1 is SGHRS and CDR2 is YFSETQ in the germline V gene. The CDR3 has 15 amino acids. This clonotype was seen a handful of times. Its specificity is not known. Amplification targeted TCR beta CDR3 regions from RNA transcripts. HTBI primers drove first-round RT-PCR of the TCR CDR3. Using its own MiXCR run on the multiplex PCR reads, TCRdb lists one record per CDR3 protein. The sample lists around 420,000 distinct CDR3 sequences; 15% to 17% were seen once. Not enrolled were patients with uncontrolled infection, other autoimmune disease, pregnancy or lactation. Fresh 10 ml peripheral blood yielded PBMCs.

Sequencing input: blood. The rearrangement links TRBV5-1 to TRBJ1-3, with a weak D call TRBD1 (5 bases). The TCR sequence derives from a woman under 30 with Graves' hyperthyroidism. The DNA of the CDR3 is TGCGCCAGCAGCTTGGGTGCAGGGATCGGAAACACCATATATTTT. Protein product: CASSLGAGIGNTIYF.